Below, 5 T cell receptor beta chains from the same sample are listed, as sequenced in a study of cytomegalovirus exposure and HLA in healthy donors (dated by TCRdb to 2015 to 2018). Libraries came from the immunoSEQ multiplex PCR assay. For the multiplex PCR, a mixture combining 60 forward primers for TCR Vbeta segments and 13 reverse primers for TCR Jbeta segments was used. TCRdb carries this immuneACCESS record with in-frame sequences only. Its versions omit some clonotypes, under half of them owing to an unresolved V gene in the studies checked, with the rest unexplained. This sample gives 110,000 to 150,000 clones in total; roughly four fifths of them show up just once. The top ten constitute about 5.3% of the sample. Sequencing was carried out using PBMCs. These receptors all stem from a woman between 50 and 59 years old in good health and CMV-seronegative.

The chain has TRBV13 and TRBJ2-2, with D possibly TRBD1 on 5 matching bases. V lost 1 base and J lost 4, with 19 bases in between. CDR3 length: 18 residues. Germline V gene data show CDR1 as PRHDT and CDR2 as FYEKMQ (reference sequence). The CDR3 bases are TGTGCCAGCAGCTTAGCAAGGGGCTCCGGCAAACTCACCGGGGAGCTGTTTTTT. Its protein product is CASSLARGSGKLTGELFF.

This chain joins TRBV28 and TRBJ2-1; D gene ambiguous. Trimming took off 5 bases at V and 2 bases at J, with 13 bases between the two ends. Germline values: CDR1 MDHEN, CDR2 SYDVKM. CDR3 length equals 15 residues. DNA for the CDR3: TGTGCCAGCAGTGAACCGGGTTGGGCCTACAATGAGCAGTTCTTC. It yields the protein CASSEPGWAYNEQFF.

The CDR3 region has the DNA TGTGCCTGGACGGGGGGGGGCGGTCAGCCCCAGCATTTT. It yields the protein CAWTGGGGQPQHF. V gene TRBV30 combines with J gene TRBJ1-5; tentatively, D is TRBD1 (6 bases). V gave up 4 bases and J gave up 6 bases, with 13 bases separating them. The CDR3 spans 13 residues. Germline CDR1 GTSNPN, CDR2 SVGIG (reference sequence). Combining the CDR3 with reference TRBV30 and TRBJ1-5 gives the whole variable domain SQTIHQWPATLVQPVGSPLSLECTVEGTSNPNLYWYRQAAGRGLQLLFYSVGIGQISSEVPQNLSASRPQDRQFILSSKKLLLSDSGFYLCAWTGGGGQPQHFGDGTRLSIL.

This clone was picked up a small number of times. The V call is TRBV19, the J call TRBJ1-1; 7 nucleotides agree with TRBD1. Germline V CDR1 and CDR2: LNHDA, SQIVND (reference sequence). The ends lost 1 base at V and 6 bases at J; junction bases unmatched: 5. CDR3 length equals 14 residues. CDR3 in amino acids: CASSIAQGGAEAFF. As DNA, the CDR3 is TGTGCCAGTAGTATAGCCCAGGGGGGCGCTGAAGCTTTCTTT.

In its sample, this clone was seen a few times. The V gene is TRBV19, the J gene TRBJ1-2; 10 nucleotides line up with TRBD1. The trim removed 5 bases at V and 2 bases at J, leaving 5 bases unmatched. The length of the CDR3 is 15 residues. Per germline, CDR1 LNHDA and CDR2 SQIVND (reference sequence). The CDR3 region has the DNA TGTGCCAGTAGTGTACCGGGACAGGGGAACTATGGCTACACCTTC. It translates to CASSVPGQGNYGYTF.